This T cell receptor beta chain was sequenced for a study of Tregs in tolerant kidney transplant recipients. Looked up from germline, CDR1 is SGHTA and CDR2 is FQGNSA. V gave up 5 bases and J gave up 3 bases; unmatched junction bases: 10. This CDR3 has 16 residues. Mixed chimerism was transient after nonmyeloablative marrow transplants from related graft donors. A word on this clone: Its target is unknown.

Points from the study as a whole: For some patients, primers changed over time, blocking nucleotide-level comparison.

Using immunoSEQ multiplex PCR, the repertoire was profiled, and TCRdb retains in-frame clones only, with some absent. The data show 100,000 or so clones, with approximately 93% seen just once and roughly 1.7% held by the top ten. This TCR derives from a human patient who received a combined kidney and bone marrow transplant. Some T cells may be transferred from the graft donor. The chain has TRBV7-2 and TRBJ1-2; 9 nucleotides align to TRBD1. This specimen consisted of CD4+ T cells from blood (PBMCs), obtained 12 months after the transplant. CDR3 loop: CASSPRQGVGDYGYTF. CDR3 coding DNA: TGTGCCAGCAGCCCACGACAGGGGGTGGGAGACTATGGCTACACCTTC.